The rows below give T cell receptor beta chains drawn from one sample of a study of shared clonotypes between healthy human individuals. Sequencing used immunoSEQ multiplex PCR; TCRdb keeps in-frame clones, though not all of them. The sample yields roughly 2.5 million clones, 85% to 95% seen once. Source material: naive CD4+ T cells sorted from blood. These receptors came from a man aged 18 to 29 in good health. Each CDR3 is given with its conserved first and last residue. The order of the fields is J gene, V gene, CDR3 length, CDR3 protein.

>TRBJ1-1|TRBV2|12
CASSDRLDVAFF
>TRBJ2-3|TRBV2|17
CASKVLILWDGEDTQYF
>TRBJ2-7|TRBV11-2|16
CASSSPSGTGVYEQYF
>TRBJ2-7|TRBV13|15
CASSLGDRASYEQYF
>TRBJ2-7|TRBV6-4|16
CASSDQGQDKGYEQYF
>TRBJ2-5|TRBV18|14
CASSPVGGSETQYF
>TRBJ2-7|TRBV2|11
CASFRGYEQYF
>TRBJ2-1|TRBV7-9|15
CASSLVPGAYNEQFF
>TRBJ1-2|TRBV7-3|17
CASSLTLVGTEGDGYTF
>TRBJ2-2|TRBV7-2|16
CASRPRGLAGSGELFF
>TRBJ2-1|TRBV19|14
CASRPTGEYNEQFF
>TRBJ2-5|TRBV18|14
CASSPLASQETQYF
>TRBJ1-1|TRBV6-5|15
CASRQGRGLNTEAFF
>TRBJ2-2|TRBV27|19
CASSLKGLAGAENTGELFF
>TRBJ2-1|TRBV5-4|14
CASSLEQPYNEQFF
>TRBJ1-3|TRBV6-5|11
CATSRGNTIYF
>TRBJ2-7|TRBV7-9|15
CASSLGQGNSYEQYF
>TRBJ1-1|TRBV6-6|13
CAVSDQMNTEAFF
>TRBJ1-1|TRBV19|14
CASSKGPADTEAFF
>TRBJ2-5|TRBV5-4|14
CASSAATREETQYF
>TRBJ2-7|TRBV4-3|15
CASSQDWASGYEQYF
>TRBJ1-1|TRBV9|15
CASSPRQGLNTEAFF
>TRBJ1-5|TRBV19|19
CASNPKTGTGLWGNQPQHF
>TRBJ2-1|TRBV4-3|14
CASSQEAQGNEQFF
>TRBJ1-2|TRBV5-1|14
CASSLAGDSYGYTF
>TRBJ2-1|TRBV18|15
CASSPGTSGYNEQFF
>TRBJ1-5|TRBV5-4|15
CAPPEGRRSNQPQHF
>TRBJ1-2|TRBV11-2|12
CASSLTSYGYTF
>TRBJ2-1|TRBV18|16
CASSPPGNGFTSEQFF
>TRBJ2-3|TRBV11-2|15
CASSLDLGPADTQYF
>TRBJ2-3|TRBV5-1|16
CASSQTSAGSTDTQYF
>TRBJ1-1|TRBV7-6|15
CASSASPGGGTEAFF
>TRBJ2-7|TRBV7-2|14
CASSLVGGIYEQYF
>TRBJ1-1|TRBV25-1|15
CASSDPRGLNTEAFF
>TRBJ1-1|TRBV5-4|16
CASRKGTAAENTEAFF
>TRBJ2-7|TRBV5-6|18
CASSLIAGGPPFSREQYF
>TRBJ1-4|TRBV5-1|18
CASSLVPGGAGTNEKLFF
>TRBJ2-1|TRBV7-2|12
CASGGTYNEQFF
>TRBJ2-5|TRBV10-3|16
CAISESWEGGQETQYF
>TRBJ1-1|TRBV15|13
CATSRGPEGEAFF
>TRBJ2-7|TRBV6-6|14
CASSRDRAEYEQYF
>TRBJ2-1|TRBV28|17
CASSPLAGGLGANEQFF
>TRBJ2-3|TRBV15|15
CATRASLGWQDTQYF
>TRBJ2-3|TRBV7-9|15
CASSPRGTATDTQYF
>TRBJ1-1|TRBV4-1|14
CASSQLQLNTEAFF
>TRBJ2-4|TRBV2|15
CASSEGTGVKNIQYF
>TRBJ2-5|TRBV5-1|11
CASQIEETQYF
>TRBJ2-1|TRBV19|13
CASSAQLAGRQFF
>TRBJ2-7|TRBV6-1|12
CASKTILYEQYF
>TRBJ2-7|TRBV28|13
CASSLPSIYEQYF